This is a list of T cell receptor beta chains from one sample in a study of identical twins. MiXCR, applied by TCRdb to the 5' RACE reads, yields one record per CDR3 protein. The table lists roughly 770,000 distinct CDR3 sequences, roughly 18% of them singletons. The same sample was also studied in work on T cells expressing NK-cell markers.

Sequences were obtained from PBMCs. The receptors derive from a young woman in good health. Each CDR3 is given with its conserved first and last residue. A D gene is named only where the DNA matches it firmly. Clone size, where shown, is once, few, many, or a class for clones that have expanded.

D: NA
size: few
V: TRBV5-1
J: TRBJ2-6
CDR3: CASSTRLGANVLTF
DNA: TGCGCCAGCTCCACTCGACTGGGGGCCAACGTCCTGACTTTC

D: TRBD1
size: few
V: TRBV10-3
J: TRBJ1-5
CDR3: CAISRDSDNQPQHF
DNA: TGTGCCATCAGTAGGGACAGCGACAATCAGCCCCAGCATTTT

D: NA
size: NA
V: TRBV12-3/TRBV12-4
J: TRBJ2-1
CDR3: CASTLLARPYNEQFF
DNA: TGTGCCAGCACTTTACTAGCCAGACCATACAATGAGCAGTTCTTC

D: NA
size: few
V: TRBV5-6
J: TRBJ2-5
CDR3: CASIRRDFGSETQYF
DNA: TGTGCCAGCATCCGCCGGGACTTCGGATCAGAGACCCAGTACTTC

D: NA
size: NA
V: TRBV5-1
J: TRBJ2-3
CDR3: CASRIDSTDTQYF
DNA: TGCGCCAGCAGGATCGACAGCACAGATACGCAGTATTTT

D: TRBD1
size: few
V: TRBV5-1
J: TRBJ2-5
CDR3: CASSLVGTGTPETQYF
DNA: TGCGCCAGCAGCTTGGTGGGGACAGGGACCCCCGAGACCCAGTACTTC

D: NA
size: few
V: TRBV20-1
J: TRBJ1-2
CDR3: CSAKTGTETGYTF
DNA: TGCAGTGCTAAAACCGGGACGGAGACTGGCTACACCTTC

D: NA
size: many
V: TRBV12-3/TRBV12-4
J: TRBJ1-5
CDR3: CASSFSGGNQPQHF
DNA: TGTGCCAGCAGTTTTAGCGGGGGCAATCAGCCCCAGCATTTT

D: TRBD1
size: NA
V: TRBV5-6
J: TRBJ1-4
CDR3: CASSLGTAGEKLFF
DNA: TGTGCCAGCAGCCTAGGGACAGCGGGTGAAAAACTGTTTTTT

D: NA
size: few
V: TRBV24-1
J: TRBJ2-2
CDR3: CATSDPKTGAGELFF
DNA: TGTGCCACCAGTGACCCCAAGACCGGGGCCGGGGAGCTGTTTTTT

D: NA
size: NA
V: TRBV20-1
J: TRBJ2-7
CDR3: CSAEGGGKAYEQYF
DNA: TGCAGTGCTGAGGGGGGGGGCAAAGCCTACGAGCAGTACTTC